This entry features one T cell receptor (beta chain) sequence. Its target is unknown. CDR3 length equals 16 residues. Method: immunoSEQ multiplex PCR; TCRdb's copy keeps in-frame clones and lacks some. The sample lists 100,000 or so clones; approximately 90% were seen once. The data belong to a study of T cell responses to AZD1222 COVID-19 vaccine. Study outcomes and limitations: There were mostly white British donors and more females than males, and clonal diversity was possibly underestimated.

The chain is built from TRBV12-2 and TRBJ2-7; the table names TRBD2, a call not compared with the DNA. TRBV12-2 is assigned pseudogene status. The receptor was derived from an adult in good health. Sequencing was performed on peripheral blood, taken on day 0 of AZD1222 vaccination. The CDR3 DNA reads as TGTGCAAGTCGCTTATTACCGGGACTAGCGGGTCGGGAGCAGTACTTC. Translated: CASRLLPGLAGREQYF.